The 16 T cell receptor beta chains below come from one sample, sequenced in a study of cytomegalovirus exposure and HLA in healthy donors. 60 Vbeta and 13 Jbeta primers were used in PCR. Measured with immunoSEQ multiplex PCR; TCRdb has only the in-frame clones, and not every one. The top ten clones hold around 5% of a sample with 100,000 to 150,000 clones, roughly 78% of them seen once. Material: PBMCs. The receptors were sampled from a man aged 25-40 years in good health and CMV-seronegative.

V and J are TRBV5-4 and TRBJ1-1; D is perhaps TRBD1 (6 bases). The V and J ends lost 7 bases and 4 bases respectively, with 17 bases between them. The CDR3 loop spans 14 amino acids. Germline CDR1 reads SGHNT; CDR2 reads YYREEE (reference sequence). In DNA, the CDR3 is TGTGCCAGCTCACCAGGGGAGATGGCCACTGAAGCTTTCTTT. Translating it yields CASSPGEMATEAFF.

The chain couples TRBV15 to TRBJ1-2, with D possibly TRBD1 on 6 matching bases. Germline V lookup: CDR1 LNHNV, CDR2 YYDKDF (reference sequence). The ends were cut back, 0 bases at V and 4 bases at J, with 12 bases in the middle. There are 15 residues in the CDR3. The CDR3 protein is CATSRDRGQSYGYTF. The CDR3 nucleotides read TGTGCCACCAGCAGAGATCGAGGACAGAGCTATGGCTACACCTTC.

J is TRBJ2-7 and V is TRBV7-9; weak D call: TRBD1 (6 bases). Germline V CDR1 and CDR2: SEHNR, FQNEAQ (reference sequence). This CDR3 contains 17 residues. V was pared by 1 base and J by 2 bases, with 18 bases between. The CDR3 is CASSLGKPGTNTYEQYF. The CDR3 DNA is TGTGCCAGCAGCTTAGGGAAACCCGGGACAAATACCTACGAGCAGTACTTC.

The chain has TRBV7-9 and TRBJ1-4, with TRBD1 matching 8 bases. Germline CDR1 reads SEHNR; CDR2 reads FQNEAQ (reference sequence). Trimming cost V 1 base and J 7 bases; bases outside gene matches: 2. The CDR3 has 14 amino acids. The CDR3 nucleotides are TGTGCCAGCAGCTTAGTACAGGGGGTTGAAAAACTGTTTTTT. As protein: CASSLVQGVEKLFF.

This clone was observed a few times. This chain joins TRBV6-5 and TRBJ1-2, with TRBD1 matching 7 bases. The CDR3 spans 15 residues. Per the germline V gene, CDR1 is MNHEY and CDR2 is SVGAGI. J gave up 5 bases and V 5 bases, and 11 bases lay outside the gene matches. This CDR3 reads CASSPYRGGLYGYTF. CDR3 bases: TGTGCCAGCAGTCCCTACAGGGGCGGACTTTATGGCTACACCTTC.

The V and J genes are TRBV9 and TRBJ2-6, with a possible D match to TRBD2 (5 bases). V was shortened by 6 bases and J by 3 bases, with 13 bases between the two germline ends. The germline gives CDR1 SGDLS, CDR2 YYNGEE. The CDR3 consists of 15 residues. CDR3 nucleotides: TGTGCCAGCAACAACGCCGGACTTGGGGCCAACGTCCTGACTTTC. It yields the protein CASNNAGLGANVLTF.

V and J are TRBV7-9 and TRBJ1-1, with TRBD1 identical over 8 bases. The CDR3 extends over 19 amino acids. With 0 bases clipped from V and 1 base from J, the junction kept 13 bases outside the gene matches. Germline V gene lookup returns CDR1 SEHNR and CDR2 FQNEAQ (reference sequence). CDR3 nucleotide sequence: TGTGCCAGCAGCTTAGCGCCGTGGTACAGGGGGTGGGAGAACACTGAAGCTTTCTTT. Translation gives CASSLAPWYRGWENTEAFF.

The chain couples TRBV5-3 to TRBJ2-2; TRBD1 aligns across 7 bases. TRBV5-3 is an open reading frame, and its role is uncertain. V lost 10 bases, J lost 4 bases, and 16 bases stayed unmatched. The CDR3 contains 16 residues. The CDR3 loop is CAGLLGQTRGTGELFF. CDR3 nucleotide sequence: TGTGCCGGGTTACTGGGACAGACCAGGGGCACCGGGGAGCTGTTTTTT.

V gene TRBV21-1 combines with J gene TRBJ1-2; TRBD1 was called by the table and not checked on the DNA. TRBV21-1 is given as a pseudogene. The CDR3 length is 14 residues. CDR3 residues: CASSKVTEDYGYTF. CDR3 DNA: TGTGCCAGCAGCAAAGTCACAGAAGACTATGGCTACACCTTC.

This rearrangement joins TRBV4-3 to TRBJ1-1; D is possibly TRBD1 (5 bases). This CDR3 spans 16 amino acids. The V end lost 0 bases, the J end lost 2 bases, and 13 bases lay between the germline ends. Germline V gene lookup returns CDR1 LGHNA and CDR2 YSLEER. CDR3 sequence (DNA): TGCGCCAGCAGCCAAGATTGGGCAGGGCCTAACACTGAAGCTTTCTTT. It specifies CASSQDWAGPNTEAFF.

The genes are TRBV19 and TRBJ2-1, with 11 bases fitting TRBD2. The CDR3 runs to 13 residues. The germline V gene has CDR1 LNHDA and CDR2 SQIVND (reference sequence). J gave up 5 bases and V 10 bases, and 4 bases lay outside the gene matches. DNA of the CDR3: TGTGCCACCGGGACTAGCGGTAACAATGAGCAGTTCTTC. Amino acid sequence: CATGTSGNNEQFF.

This chain joins TRBV15 and TRBJ2-1, with D tentatively TRBD1 (5 bases). The CDR3 is 12 residues long. Germline lookup yields CDR1 LNHNV and CDR2 YYDKDF (reference sequence). Trimming took 3 bases from V and 9 from J, leaving 9 bases between them. The CDR3 here is CATSRTRVEQFF. CDR3 bases: TGTGCCACCAGCAGGACCAGGGTTGAGCAGTTCTTC.

This clone was seen only a few times. The J gene is TRBJ2-1, the V gene TRBV6-4, with 7 bases that match TRBD2. The CDR3 runs 15 residues. Germline values: CDR1 MRHNA, CDR2 SNTAGT. The J segment lost 5 bases and the V segment lost 8 bases, leaving 12 bases of the junction unmatched. The CDR3 DNA reads TGTGCCAGCTCCCGGGAGCTAGCGGAGAACAATGAGCAGTTCTTC. It yields the protein CASSRELAENNEQFF.

The chain has TRBV27 and TRBJ1-2, with D possibly matching TRBD1 (6 bases). The CDR3 covers 16 residues. V lost 6 bases to trimming and J lost 2 bases, with 19 bases between them. The germline gives CDR1 MNHEY, CDR2 SMNVEV (reference sequence). CDR3 nucleotides: TGTGCCAGCAGCCCGCTTGGGGGGGCAGGGAACTATGGCTACACCTTC. The encoded protein is CASSPLGGAGNYGYTF.

The V gene is TRBV21-1, the J gene TRBJ1-5. TRBV21-1 is classified as a pseudogene. The CDR3 length is 15 residues. The CDR3 spells CASSTPRGRTQPQHF. CDR3 nucleotides: TGTGCCAGCAGCACCCCCCGGGGTCGGACTCAGCCCCAGCATTTT.

The CDR3 reads CATSRDSEVSGNTIYF. The CDR3 DNA follows: TGTGCCACCAGCAGAGATTCGGAGGTCTCTGGAAACACCATATATTTT. The chain has TRBV15 and TRBJ1-3; D call uncertain. V was trimmed by 0 bases and J by 0 bases, leaving 9 bases between them. The CDR3 has 16 amino acids. CDR1 and CDR2 from the germline V gene are LNHNV and YYDKDF (reference sequence).